The rows below give T cell receptor beta chains drawn from one sample of a study of cytomegalovirus exposure and HLA in healthy donors. TCRdb's copy holds only in-frame clones and misses some; the assay was immunoSEQ multiplex PCR. The sample contains 60,000 to 75,000 clones, 74% of which appear only once. The specimen was PBMCs. The receptors shown here come from an older woman in good health and CMV-seropositive. Each CDR3 is given with its conserved first and last residue. Clone size appears in some rows only: once, few, many, or a class for an expanded clone.

cdr3_aa: CASSQTGSQPQHF
clone_size: .
v_call: TRBV14

cdr3_aa: CASSFQGRNTIYF
clone_size: .
v_call: TRBV7-9

cdr3_aa: CASSGWSVNTEAFF
clone_size: .
v_call: TRBV2

cdr3_aa: CASRDRAGDTQYF
clone_size: .
v_call: TRBV2

cdr3_aa: CSVEDRGGSYEQYF
clone_size: .
v_call: TRBV29-1

cdr3_aa: CASSQDSGAGELFF
clone_size: .
v_call: TRBV4-2

cdr3_aa: CAWSAGGINQPQHF
clone_size: few
v_call: TRBV30

cdr3_aa: CAWSVSDQETQYF
clone_size: .
v_call: TRBV30

cdr3_aa: CASSRTLGGYGYTF
clone_size: once
v_call: TRBV27

cdr3_aa: CASSRGTGDEKLFF
clone_size: .
v_call: TRBV5-1

cdr3_aa: CASGGLAGVTTDTQYF
clone_size: .
v_call: TRBV10-3

cdr3_aa: CASSLLGGKKPQHF
clone_size: .
v_call: TRBV7-8

cdr3_aa: CASGPMNQPQHF
clone_size: .
v_call: TRBV12-5

cdr3_aa: CASSTLTGSSNQPQHF
clone_size: .
v_call: TRBV19

cdr3_aa: CASSLGPTGLSSYEQYF
clone_size: few
v_call: TRBV5-1

cdr3_aa: CASSKDRSGNREQYF
clone_size: .
v_call: TRBV14

cdr3_aa: CASSDLNPLIANQPQHF
clone_size: .
v_call: TRBV9

cdr3_aa: CASSLRTGGNSYEQYF
clone_size: .
v_call: TRBV5-1

cdr3_aa: CASSVGGGSTDTQYF
clone_size: .
v_call: TRBV9

cdr3_aa: CASSRPGQGTEAFF
clone_size: .
v_call: TRBV4-1

cdr3_aa: CASSVPGLAVATQYF
clone_size: .
v_call: TRBV11-2

cdr3_aa: CASSPGSGGNEQFF
clone_size: .
v_call: TRBV5-1

cdr3_aa: CASSYSRRNTEAFF
clone_size: .
v_call: TRBV6-5

cdr3_aa: CASSRSGGWYQETQYF
clone_size: .
v_call: TRBV7-2

cdr3_aa: CSVARGAVGYTF
clone_size: .
v_call: TRBV29-1